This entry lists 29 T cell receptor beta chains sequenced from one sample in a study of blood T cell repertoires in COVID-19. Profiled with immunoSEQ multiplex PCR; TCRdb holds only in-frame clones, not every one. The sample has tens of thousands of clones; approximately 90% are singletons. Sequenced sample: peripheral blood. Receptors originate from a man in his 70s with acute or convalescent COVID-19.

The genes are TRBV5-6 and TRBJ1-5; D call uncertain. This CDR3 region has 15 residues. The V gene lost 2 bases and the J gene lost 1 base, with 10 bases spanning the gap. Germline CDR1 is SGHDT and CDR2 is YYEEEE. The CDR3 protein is CASSFRARSNQPQHF. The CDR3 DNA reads TGTGCCAGCAGCTTTCGTGCTCGGAGCAATCAGCCCCAGCATTTT.

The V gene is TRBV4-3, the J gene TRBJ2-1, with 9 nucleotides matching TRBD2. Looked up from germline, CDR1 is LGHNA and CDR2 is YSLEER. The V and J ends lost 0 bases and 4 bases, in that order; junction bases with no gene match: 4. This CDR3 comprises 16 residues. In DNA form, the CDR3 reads TGCGCCAGCAGCCAAGATTTAGCGGGAGTTTACAATGAGCAGTTCTTC. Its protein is CASSQDLAGVYNEQFF.

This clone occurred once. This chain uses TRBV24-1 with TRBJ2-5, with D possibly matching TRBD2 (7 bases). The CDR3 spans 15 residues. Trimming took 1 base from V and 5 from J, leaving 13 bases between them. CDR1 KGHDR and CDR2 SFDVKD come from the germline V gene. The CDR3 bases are TGTGCCACCAGTGATTTCGCAGGGGAGGGGGAGACCCAGTACTTC. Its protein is CATSDFAGEGETQYF.

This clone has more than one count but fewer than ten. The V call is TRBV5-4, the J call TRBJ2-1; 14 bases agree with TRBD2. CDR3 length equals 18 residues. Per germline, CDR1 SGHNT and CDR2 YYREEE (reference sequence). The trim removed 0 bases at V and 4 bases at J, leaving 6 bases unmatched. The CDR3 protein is CASSLAGTSGGKYNEQFF. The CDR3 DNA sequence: TGTGCCAGCAGCTTGGCGGGGACTAGCGGGGGAAAATACAATGAGCAGTTCTTC.

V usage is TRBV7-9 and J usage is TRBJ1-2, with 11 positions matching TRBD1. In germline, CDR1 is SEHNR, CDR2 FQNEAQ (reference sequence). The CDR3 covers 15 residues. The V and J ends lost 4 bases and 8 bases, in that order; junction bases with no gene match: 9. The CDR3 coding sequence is TGTGCCAGCAGCTCCCGGGACAGGGGGTTCTGGGGCTACACCTTC. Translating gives CASSSRDRGFWGYTF.

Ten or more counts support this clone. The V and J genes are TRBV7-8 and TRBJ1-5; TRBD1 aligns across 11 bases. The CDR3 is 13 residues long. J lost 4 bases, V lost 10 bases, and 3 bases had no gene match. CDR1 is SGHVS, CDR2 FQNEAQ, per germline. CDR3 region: CATGQGANQPQHF. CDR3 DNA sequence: TGTGCCACCGGACAGGGGGCAAATCAGCCCCAGCATTTT.

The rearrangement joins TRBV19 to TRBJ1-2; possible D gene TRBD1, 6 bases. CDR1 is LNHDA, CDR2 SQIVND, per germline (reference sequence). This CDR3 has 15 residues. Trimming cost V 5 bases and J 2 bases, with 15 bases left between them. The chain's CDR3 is CASSFDRSKNYGYTF. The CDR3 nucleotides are TGTGCCAGTAGTTTCGACAGGTCGAAAAACTATGGCTACACCTTC.

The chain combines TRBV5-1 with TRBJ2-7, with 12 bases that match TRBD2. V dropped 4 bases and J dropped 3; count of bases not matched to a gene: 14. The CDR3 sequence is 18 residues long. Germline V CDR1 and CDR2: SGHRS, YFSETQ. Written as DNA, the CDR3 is TGCGCCAGCAGCCGCGGGACTAGCGGGTCAAGGACGATCTACGAGCAGTACTTC. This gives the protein CASSRGTSGSRTIYEQYF.

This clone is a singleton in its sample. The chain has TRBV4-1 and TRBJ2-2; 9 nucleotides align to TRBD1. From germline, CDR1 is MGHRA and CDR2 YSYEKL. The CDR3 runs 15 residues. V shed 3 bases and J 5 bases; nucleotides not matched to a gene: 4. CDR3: CASSHGTGRTGELFF. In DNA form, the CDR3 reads TGCGCCAGCAGCCATGGGACAGGGAGGACCGGGGAGCTGTTTTTT.

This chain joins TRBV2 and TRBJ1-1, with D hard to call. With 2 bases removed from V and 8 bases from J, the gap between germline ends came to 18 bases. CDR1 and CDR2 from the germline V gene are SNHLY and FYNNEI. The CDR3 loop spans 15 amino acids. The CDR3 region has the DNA TGTGCCAGCAGTGAATGGGGTGGAGGCCCCCAAGAAGCTTTCTTT. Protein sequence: CASSEWGGGPQEAFF.

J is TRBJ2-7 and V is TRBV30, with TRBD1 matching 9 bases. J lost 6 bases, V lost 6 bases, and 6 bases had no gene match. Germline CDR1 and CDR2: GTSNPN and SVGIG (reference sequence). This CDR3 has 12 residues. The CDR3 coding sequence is TGTGCCTGTGGGGACAGGGCGGCCGAGCAGTACTTC. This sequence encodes CACGDRAAEQYF.

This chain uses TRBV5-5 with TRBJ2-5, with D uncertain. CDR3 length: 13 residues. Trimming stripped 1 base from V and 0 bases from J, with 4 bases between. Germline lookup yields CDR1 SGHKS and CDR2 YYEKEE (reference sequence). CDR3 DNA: TGTGCCAGCAGCTTGCAGTACCAAGAGACCCAGTACTTC. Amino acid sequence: CASSLQYQETQYF. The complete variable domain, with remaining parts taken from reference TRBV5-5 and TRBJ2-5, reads DAGVTQSPTHLIKTRGQQVTLRCSPISGHKSVSWYQQVLGQGPQFIFQYYEKEERGRGNFPDRFSARQFPNYSSELNVNALLLGDSALYLCASSLQYQETQYFGPGTRLLVL.

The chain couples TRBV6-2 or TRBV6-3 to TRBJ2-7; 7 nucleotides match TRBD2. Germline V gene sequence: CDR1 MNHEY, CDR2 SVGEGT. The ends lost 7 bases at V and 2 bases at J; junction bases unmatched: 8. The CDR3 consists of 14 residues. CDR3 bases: TGTGCCAGCACCCCCCGGGAGGTCACCTACGAGCAGTACTTC. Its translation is CASTPREVTYEQYF.

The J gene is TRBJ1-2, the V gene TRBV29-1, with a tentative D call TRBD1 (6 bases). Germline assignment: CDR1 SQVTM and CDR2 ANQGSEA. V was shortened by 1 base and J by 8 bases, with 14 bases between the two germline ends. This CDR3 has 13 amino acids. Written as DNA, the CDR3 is TGCAGCGTTGAAGCAGCAGGGGAAGGCGGCTACACCTTC. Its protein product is CSVEAAGEGGYTF.

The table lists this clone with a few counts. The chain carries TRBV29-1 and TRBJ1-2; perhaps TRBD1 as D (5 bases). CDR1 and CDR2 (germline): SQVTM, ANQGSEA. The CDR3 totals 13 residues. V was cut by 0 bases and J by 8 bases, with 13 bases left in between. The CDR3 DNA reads TGCAGCGTTGAAGATCTCCCCGGGGGGGGCTACACCTTC. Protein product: CSVEDLPGGGYTF.

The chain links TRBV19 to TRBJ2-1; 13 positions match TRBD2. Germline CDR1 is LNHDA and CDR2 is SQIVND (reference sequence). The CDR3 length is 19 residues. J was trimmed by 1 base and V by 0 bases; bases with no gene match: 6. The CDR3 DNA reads TGTGCCAGTAGTATAGATCGTAGGGGACTAGCGGGATCCTACAATGAGCAGTTCTTC. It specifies CASSIDRRGLAGSYNEQFF.

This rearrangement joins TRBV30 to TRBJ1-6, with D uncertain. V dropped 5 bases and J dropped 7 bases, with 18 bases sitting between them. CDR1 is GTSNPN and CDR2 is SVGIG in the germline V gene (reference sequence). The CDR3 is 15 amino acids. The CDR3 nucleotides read TGTGCCTGGTCCCACGGGAGCTATAGGAATTCACCCCTCCACTTT. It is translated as CAWSHGSYRNSPLHF.

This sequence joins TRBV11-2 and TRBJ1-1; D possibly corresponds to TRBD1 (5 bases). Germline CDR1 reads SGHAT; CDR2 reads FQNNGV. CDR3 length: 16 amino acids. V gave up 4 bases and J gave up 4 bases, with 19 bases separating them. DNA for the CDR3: TGTGCCAGCAGCTCCACCGACGGGGGGATTGGCACTGAAGCTTTCTTT. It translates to CASSSTDGGIGTEAFF.

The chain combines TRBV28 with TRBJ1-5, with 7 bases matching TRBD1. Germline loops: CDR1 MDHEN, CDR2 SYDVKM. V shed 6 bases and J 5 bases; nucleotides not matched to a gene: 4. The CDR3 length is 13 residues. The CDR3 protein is CASSPDRDQPQHF. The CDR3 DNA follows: TGTGCCAGCAGCCCTGACAGGGATCAGCCCCAGCATTTT.

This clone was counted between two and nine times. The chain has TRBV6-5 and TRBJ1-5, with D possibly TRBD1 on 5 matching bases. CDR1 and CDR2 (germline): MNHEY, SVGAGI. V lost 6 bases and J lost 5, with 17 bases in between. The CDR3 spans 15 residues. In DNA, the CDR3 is TGTGCCAGCAGGGACCCGAGACAGAATGATCAGCCCCAGCATTTT. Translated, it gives CASRDPRQNDQPQHF.

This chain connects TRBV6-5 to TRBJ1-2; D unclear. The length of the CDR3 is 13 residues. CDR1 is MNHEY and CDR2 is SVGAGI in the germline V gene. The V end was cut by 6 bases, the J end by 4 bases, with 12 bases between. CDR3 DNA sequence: TGTGCCAGCAGGGGCAGCTACACCTATGGCTACACCTTC. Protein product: CASRGSYTYGYTF.

DNA for the CDR3: TGTGCCAGCAGTTTAAGGACAGGCCAGACCCAGTACTTC. Translation: CASSLRTGQTQYF. The rearrangement uses TRBV27 and TRBJ2-5, with 7 bases matching TRBD1. Germline loops: CDR1 MNHEY, CDR2 SMNVEV (reference sequence). This CDR3 contains 13 residues. After removal of 2 bases from V and 6 bases from J, the junction contained 3 bases not matched to a gene.

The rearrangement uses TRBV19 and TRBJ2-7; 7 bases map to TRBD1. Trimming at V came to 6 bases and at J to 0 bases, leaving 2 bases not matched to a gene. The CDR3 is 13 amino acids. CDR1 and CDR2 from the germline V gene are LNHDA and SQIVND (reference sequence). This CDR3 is CASSGDSSYEQYF. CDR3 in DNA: TGTGCCAGTAGCGGGGACAGCTCCTACGAGCAGTACTTC.

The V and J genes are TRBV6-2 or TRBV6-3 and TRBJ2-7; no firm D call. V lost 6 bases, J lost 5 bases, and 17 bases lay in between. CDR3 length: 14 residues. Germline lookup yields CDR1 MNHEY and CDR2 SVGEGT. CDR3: CASSPPQTYHEQYF. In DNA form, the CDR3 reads TGTGCCAGCAGCCCCCCCCAAACCTACCACGAGCAGTACTTC.

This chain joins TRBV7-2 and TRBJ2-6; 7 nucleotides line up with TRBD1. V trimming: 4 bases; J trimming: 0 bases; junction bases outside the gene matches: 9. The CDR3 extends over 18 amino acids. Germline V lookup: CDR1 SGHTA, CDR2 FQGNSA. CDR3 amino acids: CASSYSGTAYSGANVLTF. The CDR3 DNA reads TGTGCCAGCAGCTACTCCGGGACAGCGTACTCTGGGGCCAACGTCCTGACTTTC.

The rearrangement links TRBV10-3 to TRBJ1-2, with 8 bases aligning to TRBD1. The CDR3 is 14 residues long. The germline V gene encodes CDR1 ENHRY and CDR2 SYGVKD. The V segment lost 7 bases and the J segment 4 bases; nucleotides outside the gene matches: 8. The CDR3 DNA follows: TGTGCCATCAATCACGGGACAGGTGCCTATGGCTACACCTTC. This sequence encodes CAINHGTGAYGYTF.

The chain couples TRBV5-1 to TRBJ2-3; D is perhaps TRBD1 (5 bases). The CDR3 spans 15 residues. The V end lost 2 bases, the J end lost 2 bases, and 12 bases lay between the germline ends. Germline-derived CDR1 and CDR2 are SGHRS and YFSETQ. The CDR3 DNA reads TGCGCCAGCAGCTTTGGTACAGGATCCACAGATACGCAGTATTTT. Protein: CASSFGTGSTDTQYF.

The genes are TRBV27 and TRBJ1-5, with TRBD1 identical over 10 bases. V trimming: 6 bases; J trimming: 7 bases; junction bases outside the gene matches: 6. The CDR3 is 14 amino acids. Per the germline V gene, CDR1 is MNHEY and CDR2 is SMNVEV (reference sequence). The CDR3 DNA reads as TGTGCCAGCAGCCCGACAGGGGGCTACCAGCCCCAGCATTTT. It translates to CASSPTGGYQPQHF.

CDR3: CASSLRAQGRVGIYNEQFF. CDR3 DNA: TGTGCCAGCAGTTTAAGGGCACAGGGTAGAGTTGGAATCTACAATGAGCAGTTCTTC. This chain links TRBV27 with TRBJ2-1; D might be TRBD1 (6 bases). The CDR3 is made up of 19 amino acids. Germline assignment: CDR1 MNHEY and CDR2 SMNVEV (reference sequence). Trimming took off 2 bases at V and 3 bases at J, with 23 bases between the two ends.